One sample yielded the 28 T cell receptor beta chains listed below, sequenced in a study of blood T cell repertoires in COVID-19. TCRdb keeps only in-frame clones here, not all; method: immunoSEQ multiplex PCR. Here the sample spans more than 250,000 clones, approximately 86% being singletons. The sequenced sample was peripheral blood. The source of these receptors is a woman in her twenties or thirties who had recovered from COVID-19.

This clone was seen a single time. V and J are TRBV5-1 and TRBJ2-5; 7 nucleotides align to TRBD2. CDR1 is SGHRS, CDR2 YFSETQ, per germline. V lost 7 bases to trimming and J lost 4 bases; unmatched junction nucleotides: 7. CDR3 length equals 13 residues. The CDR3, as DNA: TGCGCCAGCCAACGCGGGAGTGGAGAGACCCAGTACTTC. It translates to CASQRGSGETQYF.

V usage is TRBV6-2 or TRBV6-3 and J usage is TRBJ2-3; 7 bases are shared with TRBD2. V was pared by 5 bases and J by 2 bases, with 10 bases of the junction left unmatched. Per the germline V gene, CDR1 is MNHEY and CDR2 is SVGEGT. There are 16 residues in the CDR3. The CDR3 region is CASSDRTRKVTDTQYF. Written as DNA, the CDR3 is TGTGCCAGCAGTGACCGGACTAGAAAGGTCACAGATACGCAGTATTTT.

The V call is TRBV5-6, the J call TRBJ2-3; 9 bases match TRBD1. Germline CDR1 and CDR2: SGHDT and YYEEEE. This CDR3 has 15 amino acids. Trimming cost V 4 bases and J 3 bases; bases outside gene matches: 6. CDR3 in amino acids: CASSPWDRVTDTQYF. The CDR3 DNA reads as TGTGCCAGCAGCCCCTGGGACAGGGTAACAGATACGCAGTATTTT.

Written as DNA, the CDR3 is TGTGCCAGCAGTTTATCGAGGACAGGGCTTTCTCCTATCCTGAACACTGAAGCTTTCTTT. This translates into CASSLSRTGLSPILNTEAFF. J is TRBJ1-1 and V is TRBV27; 8 bases agree with TRBD1. Per germline, CDR1 MNHEY and CDR2 SMNVEV (reference sequence). Trimming at V came to 0 bases and at J to 0 bases, leaving 15 bases not matched to a gene. The CDR3 contains 20 residues.

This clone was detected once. The CDR3 protein is CASRSSLQGGEAFF. The CDR3 DNA is TGTGCCAGCAGATCAAGCCTACAGGGGGGGGAAGCTTTCTTT. V is TRBV11-2 and J is TRBJ1-1, with 8 bases identical to TRBD1. Losses at the gene ends were 6 bases for V and 8 bases for J; bases not matched to a gene: 11. The CDR3 is 14 residues long. The germline V gene encodes CDR1 SGHAT and CDR2 FQNNGV. Based on the CDR3 plus reference TRBV11-2 and TRBJ1-1, the full variable domain is EAGVAQSPRYKIIEKRQSVAFWCNPISGHATLYWYQQILGQGPKLLIQFQNNGVVDDSQLPKDRFSAERLKGVDSTLKIQPAKLEDSAVYLCASRSSLQGGEAFFGQGTRLTVV.

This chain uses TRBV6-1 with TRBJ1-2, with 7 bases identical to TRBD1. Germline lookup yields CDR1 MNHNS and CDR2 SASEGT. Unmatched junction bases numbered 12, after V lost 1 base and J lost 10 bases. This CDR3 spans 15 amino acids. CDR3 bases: TGTGCCAGCAGTGAAGAAGTTAAGGGACAGCCACCCTACACCTTC. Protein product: CASSEEVKGQPPYTF.

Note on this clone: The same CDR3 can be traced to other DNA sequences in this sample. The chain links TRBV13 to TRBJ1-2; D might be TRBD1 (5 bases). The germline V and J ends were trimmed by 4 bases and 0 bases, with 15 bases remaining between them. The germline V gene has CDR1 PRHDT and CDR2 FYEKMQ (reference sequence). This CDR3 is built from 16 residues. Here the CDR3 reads CASSSLGALANYGYTF. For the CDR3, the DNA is TGTGCCAGCAGCTCACTTGGGGCGCTCGCTAACTATGGCTACACCTTC. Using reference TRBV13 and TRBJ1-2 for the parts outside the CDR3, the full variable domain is AAGVIQSPRHLIKEKRETATLKCYPIPRHDTVYWYQQGPGQDPQFLISFYEKMQSDKGSIPDRFSAQQFSDYHSELNMSSLELGDSALYFCASSSLGALANYGYTFGSGTRLTVV.

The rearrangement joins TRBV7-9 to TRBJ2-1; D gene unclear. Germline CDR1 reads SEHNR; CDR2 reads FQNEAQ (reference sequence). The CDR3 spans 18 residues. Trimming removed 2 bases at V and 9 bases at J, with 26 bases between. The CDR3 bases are TGTGCCAGCAGCTTACGGCTAAGTTGGTCAGGTCCCTGGATTGAGCAGTTCTTC. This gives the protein CASSLRLSWSGPWIEQFF.

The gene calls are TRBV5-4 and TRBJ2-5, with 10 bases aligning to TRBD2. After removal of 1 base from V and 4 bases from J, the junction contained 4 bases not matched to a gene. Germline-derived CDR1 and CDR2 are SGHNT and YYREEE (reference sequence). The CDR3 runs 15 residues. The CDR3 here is CASSLPSGRGETQYF. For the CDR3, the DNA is TGTGCCAGCAGCTTGCCTAGCGGGAGAGGAGAGACCCAGTACTTC.

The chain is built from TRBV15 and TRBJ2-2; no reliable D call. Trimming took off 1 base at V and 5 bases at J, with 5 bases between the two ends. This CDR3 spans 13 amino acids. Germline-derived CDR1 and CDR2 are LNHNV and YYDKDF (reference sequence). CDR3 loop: CATSRARTGELFF. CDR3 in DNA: TGTGCCACCAGCAGAGCTCGGACCGGGGAGCTGTTTTTT.

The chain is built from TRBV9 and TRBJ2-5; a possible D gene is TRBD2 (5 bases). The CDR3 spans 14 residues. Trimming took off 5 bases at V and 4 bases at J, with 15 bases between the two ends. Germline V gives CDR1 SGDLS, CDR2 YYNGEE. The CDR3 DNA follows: TGTGCCAGCAGTCCCCTTGGCGGAGGAGAGACCCAGTACTTC. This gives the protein CASSPLGGGETQYF. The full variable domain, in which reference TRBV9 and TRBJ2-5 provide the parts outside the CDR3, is DSGVTQTPKHLITATGQRVTLRCSPRSGDLSVYWYQQSLDQGLQFLIQYYNGEERAKGNILERFSAQQFPDLHSELNLSSLELGDSALYFCASSPLGGGETQYFGPGTRLLVL.

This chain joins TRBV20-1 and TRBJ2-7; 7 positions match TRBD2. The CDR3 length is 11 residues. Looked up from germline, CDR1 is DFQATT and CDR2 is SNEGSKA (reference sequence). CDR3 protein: CSGTINSEQYF. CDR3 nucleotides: TGCAGCGGGACTATCAATAGCGAGCAGTACTTC.

CDR3 nucleotide sequence: TGTGCCAGCAGTGAACCCGTCTGGCCCCAGCATTTT. Protein sequence: CASSEPVWPQHF. The chain joins TRBV6-1 to TRBJ1-5; the D is unclear. Germline V gene data show CDR1 as MNHNS and CDR2 as SASEGT. Deletions cut 2 bases from V and 9 bases from J, with 8 bases between. This CDR3 has 12 residues.

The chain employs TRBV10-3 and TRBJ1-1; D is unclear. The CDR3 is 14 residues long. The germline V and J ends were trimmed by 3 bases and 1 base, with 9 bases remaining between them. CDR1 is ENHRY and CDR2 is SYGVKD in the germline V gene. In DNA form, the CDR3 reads TGTGCCATCAGTGACCCGACACAGAACACTGAAGCTTTCTTT. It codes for CAISDPTQNTEAFF.

CDR3 sequence reads: CASSSPIAASSYNEQFF. Here the CDR3 DNA reads TGTGCCAGCAGCTCCCCTATAGCGGCGAGCTCCTACAATGAGCAGTTCTTC. The rearrangement joins TRBV7-6 to TRBJ2-1; tentatively, D is TRBD2 (6 bases). Germline V lookup: CDR1 SGHVS, CDR2 FNYEAQ. V lost 4 bases and J 0 bases, leaving 16 bases between the germline ends. CDR3 size: 17 residues.

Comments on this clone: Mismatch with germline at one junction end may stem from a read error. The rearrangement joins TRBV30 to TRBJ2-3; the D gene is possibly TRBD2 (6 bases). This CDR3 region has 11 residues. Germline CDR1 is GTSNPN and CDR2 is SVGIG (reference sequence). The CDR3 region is CAWFTSSSALF. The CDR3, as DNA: TGTGCCTGGTTTACTAGCTCCTCGGCGTTATTT.

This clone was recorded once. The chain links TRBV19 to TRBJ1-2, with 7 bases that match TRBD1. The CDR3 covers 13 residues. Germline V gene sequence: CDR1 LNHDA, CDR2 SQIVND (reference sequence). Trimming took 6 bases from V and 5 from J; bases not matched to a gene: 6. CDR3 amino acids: CASRGQNPYGYTF. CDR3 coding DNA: TGTGCCAGTAGGGGACAGAACCCTTATGGCTACACCTTC.

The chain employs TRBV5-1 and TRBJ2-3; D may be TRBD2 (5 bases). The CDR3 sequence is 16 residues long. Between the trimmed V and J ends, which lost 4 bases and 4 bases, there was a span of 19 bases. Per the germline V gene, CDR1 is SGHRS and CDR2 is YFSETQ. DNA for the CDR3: TGCGCCAGCAGCCTACTCATATTAGGAGGTTCAGATACGCAGTATTTT. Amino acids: CASSLLILGGSDTQYF.

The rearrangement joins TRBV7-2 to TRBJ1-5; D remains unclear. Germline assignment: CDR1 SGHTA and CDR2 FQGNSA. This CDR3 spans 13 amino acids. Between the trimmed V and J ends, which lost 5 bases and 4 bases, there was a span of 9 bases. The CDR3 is CASSPTVNQPQHF. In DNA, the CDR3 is TGTGCCAGCAGCCCTACGGTAAATCAGCCCCAGCATTTT.

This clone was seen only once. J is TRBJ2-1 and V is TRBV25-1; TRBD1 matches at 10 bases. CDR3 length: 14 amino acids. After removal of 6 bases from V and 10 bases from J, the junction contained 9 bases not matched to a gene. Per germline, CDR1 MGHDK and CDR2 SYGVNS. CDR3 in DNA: TGTGCCAGCAGCGAAACCCGGGACAGGGGAGAGCAGTTCTTC. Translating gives CASSETRDRGEQFF. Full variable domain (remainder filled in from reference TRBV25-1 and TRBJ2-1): EADIYQTPRYLVIGTGKKITLECSQTMGHDKMYWYQQDPGMELHLIHYSYGVNSTEKGDLSSESTVSRIRTEHFPLTLESARPSHTSQYLCASSETRDRGEQFFGPGTRLTVL.

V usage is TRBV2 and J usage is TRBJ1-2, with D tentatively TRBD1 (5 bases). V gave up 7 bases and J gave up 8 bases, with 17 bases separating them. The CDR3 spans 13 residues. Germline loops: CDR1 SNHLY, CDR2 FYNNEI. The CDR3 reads CASTQAGMGGYTF. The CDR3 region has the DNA TGTGCCAGCACGCAAGCAGGGATGGGCGGCTACACCTTC.

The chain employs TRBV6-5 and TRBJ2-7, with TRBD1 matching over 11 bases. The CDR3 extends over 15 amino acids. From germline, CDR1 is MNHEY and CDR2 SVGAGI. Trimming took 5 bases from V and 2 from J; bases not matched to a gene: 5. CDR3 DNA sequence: TGTGCCAGCAGTACCCGGGACAGGGGGACCTACGAGCAGTACTTC. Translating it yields CASSTRDRGTYEQYF.

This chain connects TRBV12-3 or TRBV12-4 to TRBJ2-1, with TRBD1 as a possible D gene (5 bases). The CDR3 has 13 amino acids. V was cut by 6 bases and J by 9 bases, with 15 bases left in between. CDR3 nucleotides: TGTGCCAGCAGAGGGGTTGGGGTGGTTGAGCAGTTCTTC. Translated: CASRGVGVVEQFF.

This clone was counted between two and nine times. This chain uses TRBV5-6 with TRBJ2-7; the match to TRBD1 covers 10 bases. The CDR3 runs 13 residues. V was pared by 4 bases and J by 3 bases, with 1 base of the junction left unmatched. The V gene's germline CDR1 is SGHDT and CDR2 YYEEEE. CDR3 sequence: CASSGQGDYEQYF. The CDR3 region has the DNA TGTGCCAGCAGCGGACAGGGGGACTACGAGCAGTACTTC.

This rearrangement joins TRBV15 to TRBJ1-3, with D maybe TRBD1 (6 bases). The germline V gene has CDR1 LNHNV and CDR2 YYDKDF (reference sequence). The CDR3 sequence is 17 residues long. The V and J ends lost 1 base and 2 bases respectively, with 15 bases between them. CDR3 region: CATSRGGGPGPGNTIYF. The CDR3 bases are TGTGCCACCAGCAGAGGGGGGGGGCCCGGTCCTGGAAACACCATATATTTT. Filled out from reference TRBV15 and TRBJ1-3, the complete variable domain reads DAMVIQNPRYQVTQFGKPVTLSCSQTLNHNVMYWYQQKSSQAPKLLFHYYDKDFNNEADTPDNFQSRRPNTSFCFLDIRSPGLGDTAMYLCATSRGGGPGPGNTIYFGEGSWLTVV.

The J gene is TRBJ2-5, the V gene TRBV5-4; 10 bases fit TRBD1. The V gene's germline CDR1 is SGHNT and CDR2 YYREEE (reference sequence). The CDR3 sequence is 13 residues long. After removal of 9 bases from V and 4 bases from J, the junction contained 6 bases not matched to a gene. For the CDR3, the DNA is TGTGCCAAGAAGGACAGGGGGTTAGAGACCCAGTACTTC. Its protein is CAKKDRGLETQYF.

CDR3 sequence (DNA): TGTGCCAGCGAAAGGGACAGGGGGTACACCGGGGAGCTGTTTTTT. Protein product: CASERDRGYTGELFF. The rearrangement links TRBV6-5 to TRBJ2-2; the match to TRBD1 covers 11 bases. Trimming cost V 8 bases and J 3 bases; bases outside gene matches: 5. The germline gives CDR1 MNHEY, CDR2 SVGAGI. The CDR3 is made up of 15 amino acids.

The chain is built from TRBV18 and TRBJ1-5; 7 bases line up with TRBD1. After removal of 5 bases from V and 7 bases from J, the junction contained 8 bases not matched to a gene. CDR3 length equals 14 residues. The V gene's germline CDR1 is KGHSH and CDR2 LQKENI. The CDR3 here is CASSSGQERQPQHF. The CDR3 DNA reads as TGTGCCAGCTCATCAGGACAGGAGAGACAGCCCCAGCATTTT.